Shown below are 8 T cell receptor beta chains from a single sample sequenced in a study of cytomegalovirus exposure and HLA in healthy donors. The PCR made use of 60 Vbeta and 13 Jbeta primers. TCRdb's copy holds only in-frame clones and misses some; the assay was immunoSEQ multiplex PCR. In the table there are some 76,000 clones, about 78% of which are singletons. The sample consisted of PBMCs. Source of these receptors: a woman aged 40-49 years in good health and CMV-seropositive.

The chain combines TRBV27 with TRBJ1-1; weak D call: TRBD1 (5 bases). Trimming stripped 5 bases from V and 5 bases from J, with 21 bases between. The length of the CDR3 is 16 residues. Germline V lookup: CDR1 MNHEY, CDR2 SMNVEV (reference sequence). DNA for the CDR3: TGTGCCAGCAGTCCTGAATCAGGTCAGGGAGGTACTGAAGCTTTCTTT. Translated: CASSPESGQGGTEAFF.

The chain has TRBV5-6 and TRBJ1-1; TRBD1 matches 9 bases. V was clipped by 0 bases and J by 10 bases; unmatched bases: 10. Germline V lookup: CDR1 SGHDT, CDR2 YYEEEE. The CDR3 is 15 amino acids. CDR3 bases: TGTGCCAGCAGCTTGGAGGGACAGGGTGCCAAGAGAGCTTTCTTT. Translated, it gives CASSLEGQGAKRAFF. Full variable domain (rest looked up from reference TRBV5-6 and TRBJ1-1): DAGVTQSPTHLIKTRGQQVTLRCSPKSGHDTVSWYQQALGQGPQFIFQYYEEEERQRGNFPDRFSGHQFPNYSSELNVNALLLGDSALYLCASSLEGQGAKRAFFGQGTRLTVV.

V and J are TRBV28 and TRBJ1-2; unclear D gene. The CDR3 is made up of 15 amino acids. The V gene lost 4 bases and the J gene lost 7 bases, with 19 bases spanning the gap. CDR1 is MDHEN and CDR2 is SYDVKM in the germline V gene. CDR3 DNA sequence: TGTGCCAGCAGTTCCTTCAGGACCCAGCGGGTTGGCTACACCTTC. It encodes CASSSFRTQRVGYTF.

The chain's CDR3 is CAISDPGTGEQETQYF. The CDR3 DNA sequence: TGTGCCATCAGTGACCCCGGGACAGGGGAGCAAGAGACCCAGTACTTC. The chain is built from TRBV10-3 and TRBJ2-5, with 10 bases fitting TRBD1. The ends lost 3 bases at V and 2 bases at J; junction bases unmatched: 6. The CDR3 runs to 16 residues. Germline lookup yields CDR1 ENHRY and CDR2 SYGVKD.

The chain couples TRBV4-1 to TRBJ1-2, with D possibly matching TRBD1 (6 bases). The V and J ends lost 5 bases and 5 bases respectively, with 18 bases between them. CDR3 size: 15 residues. Germline V gene data show CDR1 as MGHRA and CDR2 as YSYEKL. CDR3 sequence: CASSLKQGDGYGYTF. The CDR3, as DNA: TGCGCCAGCAGCTTAAAACAGGGAGACGGGTATGGCTACACCTTC.

The chain carries TRBV23-1 and TRBJ1-3, with D maybe TRBD1 (6 bases). TRBV23-1 is an ORF, and what it does is uncertain. The germline V and J ends were trimmed by 9 bases and 4 bases, with 22 bases remaining between them. The CDR3 totals 16 residues. This CDR3 reads CARIHPTGQKGNTIYF. In nucleotides, the CDR3 is TGCGCCAGAATTCATCCAACAGGGCAGAAGGGAAACACCATATATTTT.

The rearrangement uses TRBV2 and TRBJ2-7; D is perhaps TRBD1 (6 bases). Germline assignment: CDR1 SNHLY and CDR2 FYNNEI. V was shortened by 5 bases and J by 2 bases, with 16 bases between the two germline ends. This CDR3 is built from 15 residues. The CDR3 region has the DNA TGTGCCAGCAGTCCACCGGGACAAGGAGCCTACGAGCAGTACTTC. It encodes CASSPPGQGAYEQYF.

This clone was counted only a few times. The rearrangement links TRBV7-2 to TRBJ2-7; 12 bases fit TRBD2. The ends lost 6 bases at V and 3 bases at J; junction bases unmatched: 3. This CDR3 region has 14 residues. Germline lookup yields CDR1 SGHTA and CDR2 FQGNSA. CDR3 coding DNA: TGTGCCAGCAGATCGGGACTAGCGGGCTACGAGCAGTACTTC. Amino acid sequence: CASRSGLAGYEQYF. The full variable domain, in which reference TRBV7-2 and TRBJ2-7 provide the parts outside the CDR3, is GAGVSQSPSNKVTEKGKDVELRCDPISGHTALYWYRQSLGQGLEFLIYFQGNSAPDKSGLPSDRFSAERTGGSVSTLTIQRTQQEDSAVYLCASRSGLAGYEQYFGPGTRLTVT.